Listed below are T cell receptor beta chains from one sample, sequenced in a study of blood T cell repertoires in COVID-19. Clones were read by immunoSEQ multiplex PCR, and TCRdb kept only the in-frame ones, dropping some. The table includes some 310,000 clones, roughly 90% detected once. The source material was peripheral blood. These receptors were obtained from a woman between 40 and 55 years old with COVID-19, enrolled during active disease. Both conserved end residues are part of each CDR3. A D gene is named only where the DNA matches it firmly. The size field is filled for only some rows; it gives once, few, many or a size class.

CDR3: CASWSVPGGGTNYGYTF; DNA: TGCGCCAGCTGGTCCGTTCCAGGCGGGGGGACTAACTATGGCTACACCTTC; size: -; J: TRBJ1-2; D: -; V: TRBV5-1
CDR3: CASSQAHSSGYTF; DNA: TGCGCCAGCAGCCAAGCCCATTCAAGCGGCTACACCTTC; size: -; J: TRBJ1-2; D: -; V: TRBV4-3
CDR3: CASSPVAGWTEAFF; DNA: TGTGCCAGCAGTCCCGTGGCAGGGTGGACTGAAGCTTTCTTT; size: -; J: TRBJ1-1; D: -; V: TRBV6-5
CDR3: CASSSNRQGTEAFF; DNA: TGCGCCAGCAGCTCGAATAGACAGGGAACTGAAGCTTTCTTT; size: -; J: TRBJ1-1; D: TRBD1; V: TRBV5-1
CDR3: CASSMTGAQNTEAFF; DNA: TGTGCCAGTAGTATGACAGGGGCTCAGAACACTGAAGCTTTCTTT; size: -; J: TRBJ1-1; D: TRBD1; V: TRBV19
CDR3: CASTQGPAASYEQYF; DNA: TGTGCCAGCACCCAGGGGCCAGCAGCCTCCTACGAGCAGTACTTC; size: -; J: TRBJ2-7; D: -; V: TRBV6-5
CDR3: CSVGGGTPTDTQYF; DNA: TGCAGCGTTGGCGGGGGCACCCCCACAGATACGCAGTATTTT; size: -; J: TRBJ2-3; D: -; V: TRBV29-1
CDR3: CAISESNGSGNTIYF; DNA: TGTGCCATCAGTGAGTCAAACGGGTCTGGAAACACCATATATTTT; size: -; J: TRBJ1-3; D: -; V: TRBV10-3
CDR3: CASVGTVYGYTF; DNA: TGTGCCAGCGTTGGGACAGTCTATGGCTACACCTTC; size: -; J: TRBJ1-2; D: TRBD1; V: TRBV6-5
CDR3: CASSPNFPRQGNYGYTF; DNA: TGTGCCAGCTCACCAAATTTTCCGAGACAGGGGAACTATGGCTACACCTTC; size: -; J: TRBJ1-2; D: TRBD1; V: TRBV18
CDR3: CASSLAGSGNTIYF; DNA: TGCGCCAGCAGCCTGGCGGGCTCTGGAAACACCATATATTTT; size: -; J: TRBJ1-3; D: -; V: TRBV5-1
CDR3: CASSLNGAYEQYF; DNA: TGTGCCAGCAGCTTAAATGGAGCCTACGAGCAGTACTTC; size: -; J: TRBJ2-7; D: -; V: TRBV7-6
CDR3: CAWSTGLAPSATNEKLFF; DNA: TGTGCCTGGAGCACGGGACTCGCACCCTCTGCAACTAATGAAAAACTGTTTTTT; size: -; J: TRBJ1-4; D: -; V: TRBV30
CDR3: CASSLYIRREPYNSPLHF; DNA: TGTGCCAGCAGCTTATATATCCGCAGGGAACCTTATAATTCACCCCTCCACTTT; size: -; J: TRBJ1-6; D: -; V: TRBV7-9
CDR3: CASSLRTGTNTIYF; DNA: TGTGCCAGCAGCCTCCGGACAGGGACAAACACCATATATTTT; size: -; J: TRBJ1-3; D: TRBD1; V: TRBV7-9
CDR3: CASSLNGYERGIYNEQFF; DNA: TGTGCCAGCAGTTTAAACGGGTACGAGCGGGGGATATACAATGAGCAGTTCTTC; size: once; J: TRBJ2-1; D: TRBD2; V: TRBV27
CDR3: CASSLEPSGGYNEQFF; DNA: TGTGCCAGCAGCTTGGAGCCTAGCGGGGGCTACAATGAGCAGTTCTTC; size: -; J: TRBJ2-1; D: TRBD2; V: TRBV5-6
CDR3: CASSGQGYEQYF; DNA: TGTGCCAGCAGCGGACAGGGGTACGAGCAGTACTTC; size: -; J: TRBJ2-7; D: TRBD1; V: TRBV2
CDR3: CASYGRGQGYGYTF; DNA: TGTGCCAGCTATGGGCGGGGGCAAGGCTATGGCTACACCTTC; size: -; J: TRBJ1-2; D: -; V: TRBV7-3
CDR3: CATSDRTGWSNQPQHF; DNA: TGTGCCACCAGTGACCGGACAGGGTGGAGCAATCAGCCCCAGCATTTT; size: -; J: TRBJ1-5; D: TRBD1; V: TRBV24-1
CDR3: CASSRGLSPNIQYF; DNA: TGTGCCAGCAGCAGGGGGCTCAGTCCTAACATTCAGTACTTC; size: -; J: TRBJ2-4; D: TRBD1; V: TRBV5-5
CDR3: CASSVTGATEAFF; DNA: TGTGCCAGCAGCGTTACAGGGGCCACTGAAGCTTTCTTT; size: -; J: TRBJ1-1; D: TRBD1; V: TRBV6-4
CDR3: CASSLWAANEKLFF; DNA: TGTGCCAGCAGCTTATGGGCAGCAAATGAAAAACTGTTTTTT; size: -; J: TRBJ1-4; D: -; V: TRBV7-2
CDR3: CASSERAGLYNEQFF; DNA: TGTGCCAGCAGTGAGAGAGCGGGCCTCTACAATGAGCAGTTCTTC; size: -; J: TRBJ2-1; D: -; V: TRBV2
CDR3: CASSSPLTSGGTGELFF; DNA: TGTGCCAGCAGCTCGCCCCTGACTAGCGGGGGTACCGGGGAGCTGTTTTTT; size: -; J: TRBJ2-2; D: TRBD2; V: TRBV7-2
CDR3: CASSPPARRSTGELFF; DNA: TGTGCCAGCAGTCCTCCCGCGAGGCGTAGCACCGGGGAGCTGTTTTTT; size: -; J: TRBJ2-2; D: -; V: TRBV28
CDR3: CASSWTRTGVEGGYTF; DNA: TGTGCCAGCAGCTGGACCCGGACAGGGGTCGAGGGTGGCTACACCTTC; size: -; J: TRBJ1-2; D: TRBD1; V: TRBV5-5
CDR3: CASSELSTEAFF; DNA: TGTGCCAGCAGTGAATTGAGTACTGAAGCTTTCTTT; size: -; J: TRBJ1-1; D: -; V: TRBV2
CDR3: CASRYQRDYSYNEQFF; DNA: TGCGCCAGCAGATACCAGCGGGACTACTCCTACAATGAGCAGTTCTTC; size: -; J: TRBJ2-1; D: TRBD2; V: TRBV5-1
CDR3: CASSYGGIGPYEQYF; DNA: TGTGCCAGCAGTTACGGCGGAATAGGCCCCTACGAGCAGTACTTC; size: -; J: TRBJ2-7; D: -; V: TRBV6-2/TRBV6-3
CDR3: CASSQEEPRTGDSGGIIYEQYF; DNA: TGCGCCAGCAGCCAAGAAGAGCCGCGGACAGGGGACTCTGGGGGGATAATCTACGAGCAGTACTTC; size: -; J: TRBJ2-7; D: TRBD1; V: TRBV4-3
CDR3: CASRSASGYNEQFF; DNA: TGCGCCAGCAGAAGTGCTAGCGGGTACAATGAGCAGTTCTTC; size: -; J: TRBJ2-1; D: TRBD2; V: TRBV5-1
CDR3: CASSLFWVGDTGELFF; DNA: TGCGCCAGCAGCTTGTTCTGGGTAGGGGACACCGGGGAGCTGTTTTTT; size: once; J: TRBJ2-2; D: -; V: TRBV5-1
CDR3: CASSLVTGEQYF; DNA: TGTGCCAGCAGCTTAGTCACAGGCGAGCAGTACTTC; size: -; J: TRBJ2-7; D: -; V: TRBV7-2
CDR3: CASSPRTGWADTQYF; DNA: TGTGCCAGCAGCCCAAGGACAGGGTGGGCAGATACGCAGTATTTT; size: -; J: TRBJ2-3; D: TRBD1; V: TRBV7-2
CDR3: CASSRPGGGYTF; DNA: TGTGCCAGCAGCCGGCCTGGGGGCGGCTACACCTTC; size: -; J: TRBJ1-2; D: -; V: TRBV3-1/TRBV3-2
CDR3: CASSSGGGQGREQYF; DNA: TGCGCCAGCAGCTCCGGAGGGGGACAGGGGAGAGAGCAGTACTTC; size: once; J: TRBJ2-7; D: TRBD1; V: TRBV5-1
CDR3: CASSLAPSGVITDTQYF; DNA: TGTGCCAGCAGCTTAGCACCTAGCGGGGTTATAACAGATACGCAGTATTTT; size: -; J: TRBJ2-3; D: TRBD2; V: TRBV7-8
CDR3: CASSELGISTDSYEQYF; DNA: TGTGCCAGCAGTGAACTTGGAATATCGACAGACTCCTACGAGCAGTACTTC; size: -; J: TRBJ2-7; D: -; V: TRBV2
CDR3: CASSLGDSRNTGELFF; DNA: TGTGCCAGCAGCTTAGGGGACAGCCGGAACACCGGGGAGCTGTTTTTT; size: -; J: TRBJ2-2; D: TRBD1; V: TRBV7-2